This T cell receptor (beta chain) was retrieved from a study of neurological immune-mediated disorders. Study-wide findings and caveats: None of the CDR3 amino acid sequences of expanded clones were shared across subjects, and this suggested private repertoires in all groups. HTLV-1-associated myelopathy ranked highest for TCR clonal expansion and multiple sclerosis lowest, beneath healthy controls.

A 10-nucleotide random UMI tagged transcripts in template-switch 5'RACE cDNA synthesis. TCRdb processed the 5' RACE reads anew with MiXCR; each CDR3 protein has one entry. The table records about 95,000 distinct CDR3 sequences, 3.5% of them present only once. This clonotype was counted many times. Its target is unknown. Between the trimmed V and J ends, which lost 3 bases and 4 bases, there was a span of 20 bases. Germline CDR1 reads SGHVS; CDR2 reads FNYEAQ. The CDR3 consists of 17 residues. The receptor was derived from a woman under 30 with multiple sclerosis. Sequencing was performed on PBMCs. V usage is TRBV7-6 and J usage is TRBJ2-3, with D possibly being TRBD2 (6 bases). The CDR3 here is CASSLRGRERGADTQYF. The CDR3 DNA is TGTGCCAGCAGCTTGCGGGGTCGGGAGAGAGGGGCAGATACGCAGTATTTT. The full variable domain, with the rest looked up from reference TRBV7-6 and TRBJ2-3, is GAGVSQSPRYKVTKRGQDVALRCDPISGHVSLYWYRQALGQGPEFLTYFNYEAQQDKSGLPNDRFSAERPEGSISTLTIQRTEQRDSAMYRCASSLRGRERGADTQYFGPGTRLTVL.